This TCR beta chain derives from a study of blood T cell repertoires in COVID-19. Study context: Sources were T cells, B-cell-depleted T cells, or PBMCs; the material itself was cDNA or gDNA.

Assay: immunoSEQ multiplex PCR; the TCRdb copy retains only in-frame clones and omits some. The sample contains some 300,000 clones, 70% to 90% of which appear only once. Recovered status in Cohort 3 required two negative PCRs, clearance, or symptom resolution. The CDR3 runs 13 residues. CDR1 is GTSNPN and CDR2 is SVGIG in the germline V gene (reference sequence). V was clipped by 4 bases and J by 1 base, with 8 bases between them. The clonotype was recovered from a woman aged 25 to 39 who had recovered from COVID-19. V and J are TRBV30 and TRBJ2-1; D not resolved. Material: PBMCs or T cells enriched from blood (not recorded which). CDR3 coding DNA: TGTGCCTGGACAGATCCGTCCTACAATGAGCAGTTCTTC. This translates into CAWTDPSYNEQFF. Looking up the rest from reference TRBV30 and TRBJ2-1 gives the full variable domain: SQTIHQWPATLVQPVGSPLSLECTVEGTSNPNLYWYRQAAGRGLQLLFYSVGIGQISSEVPQNLSASRPQDRQFILSSKKLLLSDSGFYLCAWTDPSYNEQFFGPGTRLTVL.